This entry lists 20 T cell receptor beta chains sequenced from one sample in a study of blood T cell repertoires in COVID-19. Produced via immunoSEQ multiplex PCR; TCRdb's table is partial and in-frame only. The table has tens of thousands of clones, roughly 81% seen once. Sequenced sample: peripheral blood. These receptors were taken from an elderly man with COVID-19, enrolled during active disease.

V gene TRBV9 combines with J gene TRBJ1-4; maybe TRBD1 (6 bases). Germline CDR1 SGDLS, CDR2 YYNGEE. Between the trimmed V and J ends, which lost 4 bases and 5 bases, there was a span of 12 bases. The CDR3 has 14 residues. The CDR3 DNA follows: TGTGCCAGCAGCAAAAACAGGGTAAATGAAAAACTGTTTTTT. It specifies CASSKNRVNEKLFF.

This clone is a singleton in its sample. This rearrangement joins TRBV7-3 to TRBJ2-5; TRBD1 is a possible D gene (6 bases). The V end was cut by 4 bases, the J end by 4 bases, with 16 bases between. CDR3 size: 15 residues. Germline-derived CDR1 and CDR2 are SGHTA and FQGTGA. The CDR3: CASSSRTAPGETQYF. The CDR3 DNA follows: TGTGCCAGCAGCTCTAGGACAGCGCCGGGAGAGACCCAGTACTTC.

The genes are TRBV6-5 and TRBJ2-7; D possibly corresponds to TRBD2 (5 bases). V dropped 6 bases and J dropped 5 bases, with 11 bases sitting between them. Germline values: CDR1 MNHEY, CDR2 SVGAGI. The CDR3 consists of 12 residues. Here the CDR3 DNA reads TGTGCCAGCAGCCGGGGTAGCGACGAGCAGTACTTC. It specifies CASSRGSDEQYF.

This rearrangement joins TRBV19 to TRBJ2-1; 12 nucleotides agree with TRBD2. Germline CDR1 is LNHDA and CDR2 is SQIVND (reference sequence). Losses at the gene ends were 6 bases for V and 5 bases for J; bases not matched to a gene: 2. There are 14 residues in the CDR3. In nucleotides, the CDR3 is TGTGCCAGTAGGTGGACTAGCGGGAACAATGAGCAGTTCTTC. As protein: CASRWTSGNNEQFF.

This clone was counted only a few times. The genes are TRBV19 and TRBJ1-1, with D maybe TRBD1 (5 bases). The germline V gene encodes CDR1 LNHDA and CDR2 SQIVND (reference sequence). Between the trimmed V and J ends, which lost 3 bases and 4 bases, there was a span of 15 bases. The CDR3 consists of 15 residues. CDR3: CASSMIGARGTEAFF. Written as DNA, the CDR3 is TGTGCCAGTAGTATGATTGGGGCGCGGGGCACTGAAGCTTTCTTT.

The V call is TRBV9, the J call TRBJ2-7; TRBD1 aligns across 8 bases. This CDR3 has 15 amino acids. The junction had 10 bases not matched to a gene; V was cut back by 4 bases and J by 4 bases. Germline values: CDR1 SGDLS, CDR2 YYNGEE. The CDR3 reads CASSTETGAWYEQYF. As DNA, the CDR3 is TGTGCCAGCAGCACCGAGACAGGGGCATGGTACGAGCAGTACTTC. The whole variable domain, remainder taken from reference TRBV9 and TRBJ2-7, is DSGVTQTPKHLITATGQRVTLRCSPRSGDLSVYWYQQSLDQGLQFLIQYYNGEERAKGNILERFSAQQFPDLHSELNLSSLELGDSALYFCASSTETGAWYEQYFGPGTRLTVT.

V and J are TRBV28 and TRBJ1-2, with D maybe TRBD1 (5 bases). CDR1 is MDHEN, CDR2 SYDVKM, per germline. The CDR3 sequence is 16 residues long. The V end lost 3 bases, the J end lost 2 bases, and 16 bases lay between the germline ends. CDR3 loop: CASSFLFHRLNYGYTF. CDR3 DNA: TGTGCCAGCAGTTTCCTATTTCACAGGCTAAACTATGGCTACACCTTC.

This chain joins TRBV5-1 and TRBJ1-2; TRBD1 matches 9 bases. CDR1 and CDR2 from the germline V gene are SGHRS and YFSETQ. The CDR3 runs 15 residues. V lost 1 base and J lost 7; bases outside the gene matches: 8. CDR3 amino acids: CASSLRVGTGTGYTF. The CDR3 DNA is TGCGCCAGCAGCTTGAGGGTGGGGACAGGGACTGGCTACACCTTC.

This chain links TRBV21-1 with TRBJ2-7; the listed D gene, TRBD1, was not tested against the DNA. TRBV21-1 is a pseudogene locus. This CDR3 spans 13 amino acids. This CDR3 reads CASSRTGGGEQYF. The CDR3 nucleotides read TGTGCCAGCAGCAGGACAGGGGGCGGCGAGCAGTACTTC.

The chain couples TRBV27 to TRBJ2-5, with D possibly TRBD2 on 6 matching bases. Germline V gene sequence: CDR1 MNHEY, CDR2 SMNVEV (reference sequence). Trimming shortened V by 5 bases and J by 5 bases, and 18 bases separated the two germline ends. The CDR3 has 15 amino acids. The CDR3 loop is CASSPQYGGRETQYF. The CDR3 bases are TGTGCCAGCAGTCCTCAATACGGGGGAAGGGAGACCCAGTACTTC.

The chain links TRBV27 to TRBJ1-6, with 7 bases aligning to TRBD1. V gave up 6 bases and J gave up 4 bases; unmatched junction bases: 6. Germline CDR1 and CDR2: MNHEY and SMNVEV (reference sequence). The CDR3 contains 15 residues. The CDR3 bases are TGTGCCAGCAGGGCCGGGACAGCTTATAATTCACCCCTCCACTTT. Protein: CASRAGTAYNSPLHF.

The chain combines TRBV11-3 with TRBJ1-2; D is possibly TRBD1 (6 bases). Germline V gene lookup returns CDR1 SGHNT and CDR2 YENEEA. This CDR3 spans 13 amino acids. The V end lost 8 bases, the J end lost 4 bases, and 14 bases lay between the germline ends. The CDR3 DNA reads TGTGCCAGCCACGACAGGAAAACCTATGGCTACACCTTC. Translating gives CASHDRKTYGYTF. The full variable domain, in which reference TRBV11-3 and TRBJ1-2 provide the parts outside the CDR3, is EAGVVQSPRYKIIEKKQPVAFWCNPISGHNTLYWYLQNLGQGPELLIRYENEEAVDDSQLPKDRFSAERLKGVDSTLKIQPAELGDSAVYLCASHDRKTYGYTFGSGTRLTVV.

The V gene is TRBV5-1, the J gene TRBJ1-2, with a tentative D call TRBD1 (6 bases). The germline V and J ends were trimmed by 0 bases and 5 bases, with 8 bases remaining between them. Germline-derived CDR1 and CDR2 are SGHRS and YFSETQ. The CDR3 spans 13 residues. CDR3 nucleotides: TGCGCCAGCAGCTTGGACAGGGAATATGGCTACACCTTC. It translates to CASSLDREYGYTF. Full variable domain (missing parts from reference TRBV5-1 and TRBJ1-2): KAGVTQTPRYLIKTRGQQVTLSCSPISGHRSVSWYQQTPGQGLQFLFEYFSETQRNKGNFPGRFSGRQFSNSRSEMNVSTLELGDSALYLCASSLDREYGYTFGSGTRLTVV.

This rearrangement joins TRBV18 to TRBJ1-6, with TRBD1 as a possible D gene (6 bases). Trimming cost V 4 bases and J 6 bases, with 10 bases left between them. The germline CDR1 and CDR2 sequences are KGHSH and LQKENI. The CDR3 is made up of 14 amino acids. The DNA of the CDR3 is TGTGCCAGCTCACGAGACAGGATTAATTCACCCCTCCACTTT. This codes for CASSRDRINSPLHF.

This clone occurred a few times. The chain employs TRBV3-1 (or the pseudogene TRBV3-2) and TRBJ1-2; weak D call: TRBD1 (6 bases). Germline V CDR1 and CDR2: LGHDT, YNNKEL (reference sequence). The V end lost 1 base, the J end lost 8 bases, and 14 bases lay between the germline ends. This CDR3 is 14 amino acids long. The CDR3 DNA sequence: TGTGCCAGCAGCCAAGCTGACAGGCTCTCGGGCTACACCTTC. Translated: CASSQADRLSGYTF.

The chain recombines TRBV25-1 with TRBJ1-2, with TRBD1 identical over 8 bases. V was clipped by 4 bases and J by 0 bases; unmatched bases: 4. The CDR3 has 15 amino acids. Looked up from germline, CDR1 is MGHDK and CDR2 is SYGVNS. The CDR3 protein is CASSAGQATNYGYTF. The CDR3 nucleotides are TGTGCCAGCAGTGCGGGACAGGCCACTAACTATGGCTACACCTTC.

The chain couples TRBV27 to TRBJ2-7; D is ambiguous. V was clipped by 3 bases and J by 0 bases, with 6 bases between them. Per the germline V gene, CDR1 is MNHEY and CDR2 is SMNVEV (reference sequence). CDR3 length: 13 amino acids. CDR3 DNA: TGTGCCAGCAGTTTGGCAAGCTCCTACGAGCAGTACTTC. Protein product: CASSLASSYEQYF.

The V call is TRBV4-1, the J call TRBJ1-1; D perhaps matches TRBD1 (5 bases). Germline loops: CDR1 MGHRA, CDR2 YSYEKL. Trimming removed 0 bases at V and 6 bases at J, with 14 bases between. The CDR3 contains 15 residues. CDR3 region: CASSQEPGRESEAFF. The CDR3 DNA sequence: TGCGCCAGCAGCCAAGAACCAGGGCGAGAGTCTGAAGCTTTCTTT.

V gene TRBV10-3 combines with J gene TRBJ2-7; 7 nucleotides align to TRBD1. This CDR3 is built from 15 residues. Germline trimming cut 4 bases from V and 3 bases from J; bases unmatched to any gene: 9. CDR1 and CDR2 (germline): ENHRY, SYGVKD. The CDR3 coding sequence is TGTGCCATCAGTGGGACCGGGACAGCATACTACGAGCAGTACTTC. Its protein product is CAISGTGTAYYEQYF.

This clone was observed once. This sequence joins TRBV11-3 and TRBJ2-7; 7 bases are a match to TRBD1. V gave up 2 bases and J gave up 6 bases; unmatched junction bases: 4. Germline CDR1 SGHNT, CDR2 YENEEA. The CDR3 has 13 residues. CDR3 nucleotide sequence: TGTGCCAGCAGCTTACTGACAGGGTTCGAGCAGTACTTC. Protein product: CASSLLTGFEQYF.